This TCR beta chain was sequenced for a study of blood T cell repertoires in COVID-19. Study-level background: Samples of COVID-19 (acute and convalescent) were obtained from the United States, Italy and Spain.

Repertoires were generated with immunoSEQ multiplex PCR, while TCRdb's copy carries only in-frame clones and drops some. Of more than 75,000 clones in the sample, 82% were seen once. Sequenced: peripheral blood. This TCR derives from a man between 60 and 70 years old with acute or convalescent COVID-19.

The CDR3 DNA reads as TGTGCCAGCAGTGTACCGAGGGGGGGCTCCCGTCGAGAGGGCTACACCTTC. Translation: CASSVPRGGSRREGYTF. The chain is built from TRBV2 and TRBJ1-2, with D perhaps matching TRBD1 (6 bases). With 4 bases removed from V and 8 bases from J, the gap between germline ends came to 26 bases. This CDR3 spans 17 amino acids. CDR1 and CDR2 from the germline V gene are SNHLY and FYNNEI.